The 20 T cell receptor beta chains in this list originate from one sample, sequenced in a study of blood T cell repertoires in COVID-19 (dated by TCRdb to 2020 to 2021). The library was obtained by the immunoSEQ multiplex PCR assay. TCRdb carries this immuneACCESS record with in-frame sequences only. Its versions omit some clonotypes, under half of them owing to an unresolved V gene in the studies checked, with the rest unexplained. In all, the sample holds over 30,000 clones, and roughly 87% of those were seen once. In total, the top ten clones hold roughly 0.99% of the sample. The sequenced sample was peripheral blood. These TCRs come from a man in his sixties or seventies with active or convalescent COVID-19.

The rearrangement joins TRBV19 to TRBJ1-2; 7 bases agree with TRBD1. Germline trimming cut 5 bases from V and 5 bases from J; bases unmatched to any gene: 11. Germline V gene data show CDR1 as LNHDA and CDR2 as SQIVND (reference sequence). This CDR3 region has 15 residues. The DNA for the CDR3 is TGTGCCAGTAGTTCCCGCCGGGACAGCCAATATGGCTACACCTTC. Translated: CASSSRRDSQYGYTF.

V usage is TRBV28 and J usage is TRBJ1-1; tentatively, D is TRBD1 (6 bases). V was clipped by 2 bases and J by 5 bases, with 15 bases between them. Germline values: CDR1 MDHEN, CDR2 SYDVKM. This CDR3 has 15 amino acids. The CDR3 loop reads CASSLPQGSGTEAFF. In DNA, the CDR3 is TGTGCCAGCAGTTTACCGCAGGGGAGTGGGACTGAAGCTTTCTTT.

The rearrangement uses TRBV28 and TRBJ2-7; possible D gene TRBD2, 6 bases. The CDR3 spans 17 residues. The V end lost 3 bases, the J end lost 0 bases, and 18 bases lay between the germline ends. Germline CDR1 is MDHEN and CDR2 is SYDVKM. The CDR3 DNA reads TGTGCCAGCAGTTTCCTAGCCGGGACTCCACACTCCTACGAGCAGTACTTC. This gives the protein CASSFLAGTPHSYEQYF.

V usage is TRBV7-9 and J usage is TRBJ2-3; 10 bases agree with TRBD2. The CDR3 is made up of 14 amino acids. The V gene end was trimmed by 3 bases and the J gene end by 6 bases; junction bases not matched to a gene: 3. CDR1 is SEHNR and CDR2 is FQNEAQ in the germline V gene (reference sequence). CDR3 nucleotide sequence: TGTGCCAGCAGCTTCGGGACTAGCGCCGATACGCAGTATTTT. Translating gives CASSFGTSADTQYF. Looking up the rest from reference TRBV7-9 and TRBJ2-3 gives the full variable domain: DTGVSQNPRHKITKRGQNVTFRCDPISEHNRLYWYRQTLGQGPEFLTYFQNEAQLEKSRLLSDRFSAERPKGSFSTLEIQRTEQGDSAMYLCASSFGTSADTQYFGPGTRLTVL.

CDR3 residues: CASSDGMNQPQHF. As DNA, the CDR3 is TGTGCCAGCTCGGACGGGATGAATCAGCCCCAGCATTTT. The gene calls are TRBV18 and TRBJ1-5; D call uncertain. CDR3 length equals 13 residues. V lost 6 bases and J 4 bases, leaving 10 bases between the germline ends. In germline, CDR1 is KGHSH, CDR2 LQKENI.

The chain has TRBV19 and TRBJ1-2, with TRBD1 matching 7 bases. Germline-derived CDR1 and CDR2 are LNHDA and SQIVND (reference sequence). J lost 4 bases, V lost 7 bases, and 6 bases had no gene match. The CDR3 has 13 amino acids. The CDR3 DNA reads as TGTGCCAGTAAAAGACGGACAGGCTATGGCTACACCTTC. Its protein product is CASKRRTGYGYTF.

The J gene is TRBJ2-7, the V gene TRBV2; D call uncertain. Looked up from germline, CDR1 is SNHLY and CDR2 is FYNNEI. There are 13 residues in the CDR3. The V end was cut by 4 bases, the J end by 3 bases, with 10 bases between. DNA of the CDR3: TGTGCCAGCAGTGTTGGGCAGTACTACGAGCAGTACTTC. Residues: CASSVGQYYEQYF.

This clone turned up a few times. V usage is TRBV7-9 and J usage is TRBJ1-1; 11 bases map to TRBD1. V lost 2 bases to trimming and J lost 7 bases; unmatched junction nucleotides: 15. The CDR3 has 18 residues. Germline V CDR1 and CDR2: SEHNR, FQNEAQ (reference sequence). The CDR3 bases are TGTGCCAGCAGCTTACTAGGAGGACAGGGGGCTTGGGGAAGTGAAGCTTTCTTT. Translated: CASSLLGGQGAWGSEAFF.

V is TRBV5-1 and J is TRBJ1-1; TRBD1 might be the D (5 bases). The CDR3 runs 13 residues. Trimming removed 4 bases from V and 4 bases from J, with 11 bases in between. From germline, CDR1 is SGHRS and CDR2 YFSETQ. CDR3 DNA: TGCGCCAGCAGCCCACATCAGGGCACTGAAGCTTTCTTT. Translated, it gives CASSPHQGTEAFF.

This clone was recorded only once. CDR3 coding DNA: TGTGCCAGCAGGCTGACAGGGGGCGGTGAAAAACTGTTTTTT. Translation: CASRLTGGGEKLFF. The chain couples TRBV27 to TRBJ1-4; TRBD1 agrees at 10 bases. The CDR3 has 14 amino acids. Per the germline V gene, CDR1 is MNHEY and CDR2 is SMNVEV (reference sequence). V lost 6 bases to trimming and J lost 7 bases; unmatched junction nucleotides: 5.

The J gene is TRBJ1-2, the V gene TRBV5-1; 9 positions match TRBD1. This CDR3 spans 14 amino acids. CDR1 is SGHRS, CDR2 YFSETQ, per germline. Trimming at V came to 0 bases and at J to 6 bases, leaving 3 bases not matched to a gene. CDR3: CASSLGDRDHGYTF. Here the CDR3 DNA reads TGCGCCAGCAGCTTGGGGGACAGGGACCATGGCTACACCTTC.

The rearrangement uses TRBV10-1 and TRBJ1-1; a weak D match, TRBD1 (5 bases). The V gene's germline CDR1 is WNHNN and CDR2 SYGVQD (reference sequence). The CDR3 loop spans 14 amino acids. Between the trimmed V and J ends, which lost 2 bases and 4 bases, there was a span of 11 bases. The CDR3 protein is CASSERGSSTEAFF. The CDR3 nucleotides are TGCGCCAGCAGTGAGAGGGGCTCGAGCACTGAAGCTTTCTTT.

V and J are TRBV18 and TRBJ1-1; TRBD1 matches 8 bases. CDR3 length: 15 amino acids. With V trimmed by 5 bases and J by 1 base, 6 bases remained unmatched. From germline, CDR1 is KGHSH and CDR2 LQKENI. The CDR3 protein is CASSTQGVTNTEAFF. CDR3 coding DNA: TGTGCCAGCTCAACACAGGGGGTGACGAACACTGAAGCTTTCTTT.

DNA for the CDR3: TGTGCCAGCAGTTTGTATAGCCGGACAGGGGGCACTGAAGCTTTCTTT. It codes for CASSLYSRTGGTEAFF. The V and J genes are TRBV27 and TRBJ1-1, with 10 positions matching TRBD1. The CDR3 runs to 16 residues. Germline V lookup: CDR1 MNHEY, CDR2 SMNVEV (reference sequence). Trimming took 3 bases from V and 4 from J; bases not matched to a gene: 8.

This CDR3 is CASSSGTHYGYTF. The DNA for the CDR3 is TGTGCCAGCAGCTCCGGGACACACTATGGCTACACCTTC. The chain links TRBV5-5 to TRBJ1-2; the D gene is possibly TRBD1 (6 bases). The germline CDR1 and CDR2 sequences are SGHKS and YYEKEE (reference sequence). Trimming shortened V by 3 bases and J by 3 bases, and 9 bases separated the two germline ends. The CDR3 is 13 residues long.

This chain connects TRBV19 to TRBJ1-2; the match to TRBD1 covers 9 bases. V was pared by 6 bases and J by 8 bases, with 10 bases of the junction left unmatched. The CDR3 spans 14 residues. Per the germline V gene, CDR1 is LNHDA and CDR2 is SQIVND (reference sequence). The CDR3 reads CASRGTGILRGYTF. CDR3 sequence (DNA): TGTGCCAGTAGGGGGACAGGGATTCTTCGGGGCTACACCTTC.

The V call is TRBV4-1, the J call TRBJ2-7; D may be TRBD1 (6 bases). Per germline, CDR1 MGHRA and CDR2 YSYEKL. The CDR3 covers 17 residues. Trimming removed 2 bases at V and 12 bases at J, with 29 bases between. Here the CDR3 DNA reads TGCGCCAGCAGCCAAACCCCCCTCCAGACAGGCCCCCTGGTGCGGTACTTC. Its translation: CASSQTPLQTGPLVRYF.

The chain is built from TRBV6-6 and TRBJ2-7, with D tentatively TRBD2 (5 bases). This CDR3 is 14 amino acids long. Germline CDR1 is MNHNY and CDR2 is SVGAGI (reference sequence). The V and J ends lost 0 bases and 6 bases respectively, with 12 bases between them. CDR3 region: CASSYSLGNGEQYF. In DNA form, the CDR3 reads TGTGCCAGCAGTTACTCCCTCGGGAACGGCGAGCAGTACTTC.

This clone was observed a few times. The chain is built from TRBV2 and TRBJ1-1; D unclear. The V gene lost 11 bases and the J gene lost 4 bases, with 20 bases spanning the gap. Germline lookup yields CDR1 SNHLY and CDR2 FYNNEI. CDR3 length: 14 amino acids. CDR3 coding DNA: TGTGCCGGAACTAGAACAAACGTGGGCACTGAAGCTTTCTTT. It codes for CAGTRTNVGTEAFF.

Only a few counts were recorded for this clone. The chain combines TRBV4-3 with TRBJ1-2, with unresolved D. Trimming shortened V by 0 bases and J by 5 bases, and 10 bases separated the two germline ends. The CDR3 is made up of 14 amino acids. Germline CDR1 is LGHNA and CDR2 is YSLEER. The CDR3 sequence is CASSQEAFWYGYTF. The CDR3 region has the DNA TGCGCCAGCAGCCAAGAAGCGTTTTGGTATGGCTACACCTTC.